The present TCR beta chain was sequenced within a study of control samples from healthy donors and cancer patients. The V end was cut by 6 bases, the J end by 6 bases, with 12 bases between. The CDR3 runs to 12 residues. CDR1 is SNHLY and CDR2 is FYNNEI in the germline V gene. Profiling relied on immunoSEQ multiplex PCR, and the TCRdb table lists in-frame clones only, not all of them. This sample yields about 160,000 clones, of which 70% to 90% are seen a single time; about 11% belongs to the top ten. The sequence derives from a man aged 25 to 45 in good health. The rearrangement links TRBV2 to TRBJ2-7, with D possibly matching TRBD2 (6 bases). Sequencing was performed on blood. The CDR3 here is CASSVMGGEQYF. The CDR3 DNA reads as TGTGCCAGCAGCGTCATGGGGGGCGAGCAGTACTTC.